This is a list of T cell receptor beta chains from one sample in a study of T cells after posttransplantation cyclophosphamide. The data were produced by immunoSEQ multiplex PCR, yet TCRdb's version contains in-frame clones alone and is incomplete. The sample contains roughly 17,000 clones, 85% of which appear only once. Sequencing was performed on PBMCs, taken after allogeneic stem cell transplant with calcineurin inhibitor and methotrexate. The receptor source for this set is a female patient between 18 and 35 years old who received an allogeneic stem cell transplant from an unrelated donor, was CMV-positive, and had acute and chronic GVHD. Some T cells may possibly be graft donor cells. CDR3s include the opening cysteine and the closing phenylalanine or tryptophan. The D gene is left open where the match is weak. Clone size is shown for a subset of rows, as once, few, many or a class of expanded clone.

TRBJ2-7	TRBD2	TRBV4-2	NA	CASSRVSAGGYEQYF	TGTGCCAGCAGCCGGGTCTCAGCGGGAGGCTACGAGCAGTACTTC
TRBJ2-3	NA	TRBV6-1	once	CASSEIRGIPDTQYF	TGTGCCAGCAGTGAAATTAGGGGGATCCCAGATACGCAGTATTTT
TRBJ1-4	TRBD1	TRBV5-4	once	CASSHHPGTGGSTNEKLFF	TGTGCCAGCAGCCATCATCCTGGGACAGGGGGCTCAACTAATGAAAAACTGTTTTTT
TRBJ2-7	NA	TRBV7-6	NA	CASSLGEEQYF	TGTGCCAGCAGCTTAGGGGAGGAGCAGTACTTC
TRBJ1-5	NA	TRBV28	NA	CASSSRQEPQHF	TGTGCCAGCAGTTCAAGACAGGAGCCCCAGCATTTT
TRBJ1-4	NA	TRBV11-2	NA	CASSLGGVGEKLFF	TGTGCCAGCAGCCTTGGAGGGGTGGGAGAAAAACTGTTTTTT
TRBJ1-2	NA	TRBV5-4	NA	CASSSQTGWYGYTF	TGTGCCAGCAGCTCCCAGACAGGATGGTATGGCTACACCTTC
TRBJ2-7	TRBD1	TRBV18	NA	CASSLATGGAGYEQYF	TGTGCCAGCTCACTAGCTACAGGGGGCGCCGGTTACGAGCAGTACTTC
TRBJ1-3	NA	TRBV18	NA	CASSPLGVSGNTIYF	TGTGCCAGCTCACCCCTAGGGGTCTCTGGAAACACCATATATTTT
TRBJ2-7	TRBD1	TRBV7-9	NA	CASSLVGQGRYEQYF	TGTGCCAGCAGCTTGGTAGGACAGGGAAGATACGAGCAGTACTTC
TRBJ2-7	TRBD2	TRBV6-1	NA	CASSTGTSGSYEQYF	TGTGCCAGCAGTACCGGGACTAGCGGGTCTTACGAGCAGTACTTC
TRBJ2-7	TRBD2	TRBV7-2	NA	CASSPGPLAGESVDEQYF	TGTGCCAGCAGCCCCGGCCCGTTAGCGGGAGAAAGTGTAGACGAGCAGTACTTC
TRBJ2-7	TRBD2	TRBV11-1	NA	CASSFLSGLAGGYSYEQYF	TGTGCCAGCAGCTTTCTAAGCGGACTAGCGGGAGGTTACTCCTACGAGCAGTACTTC
TRBJ1-3	NA	TRBV7-9	NA	CASSLAPGSGNTIYF	TGTGCCAGCAGCTTAGCTCCAGGGTCTGGAAACACCATATATTTT
TRBJ1-2	TRBD1	TRBV5-4	NA	CASSTGQGVKGYGYTF	TGTGCCAGCAGCACGGGACAGGGGGTTAAAGGCTATGGCTACACCTTC
TRBJ2-3	NA	TRBV21-1	NA	CASSNTGERADTQYF	TGTGCCAGCAGCAACACAGGGGAGAGGGCAGATACGCAGTATTTT
TRBJ1-1	TRBD1	TRBV29-1	NA	CSVENRGRNTEAFF	TGCAGCGTTGAGAACAGGGGGAGGAACACTGAAGCTTTCTTT